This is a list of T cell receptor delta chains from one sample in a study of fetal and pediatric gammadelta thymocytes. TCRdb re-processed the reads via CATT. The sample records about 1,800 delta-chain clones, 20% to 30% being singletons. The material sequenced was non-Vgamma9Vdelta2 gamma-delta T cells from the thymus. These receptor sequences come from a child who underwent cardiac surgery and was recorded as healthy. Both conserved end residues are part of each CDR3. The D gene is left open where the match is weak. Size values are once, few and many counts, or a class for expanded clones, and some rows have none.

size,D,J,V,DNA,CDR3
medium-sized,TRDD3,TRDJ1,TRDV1,TGTGCTCTTGGGGAACTTCCCTACGCCCTAGGTAGTACTGGGGGTAGACCCCGCTACACCGATAAACTCATCTTT,CALGELPYALGSTGGRPRYTDKLIF
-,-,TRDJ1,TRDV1,TGTGCTCTTGGGGAGTACCCGTTCGCCGACGCCGATAAACTCATCTTT,CALGEYPFADADKLIF
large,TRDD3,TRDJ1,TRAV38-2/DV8,TGTGCTTATAGGAGCGGGGTCGCCATTACTGGGGTTACCCTCGTCGATAAACTCATCTTT,CAYRSGVAITGVTLVDKLIF
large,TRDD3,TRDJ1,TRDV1,TGTGCTCTTGGGGAACTCGGCCCCCAAAGGACTGGGGGATACAATTGTATCTTT,CALGELGPQRTGGYNCIF
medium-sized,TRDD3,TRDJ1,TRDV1,TGTGCTCTTGGGGAACCCCCCACATCCTACGGGCGTACTGGGGGATACCAAAGCCGGTACACCGATAAACTCATCTTT,CALGEPPTSYGRTGGYQSRYTDKLIF
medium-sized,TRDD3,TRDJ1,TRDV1,TGTGCTCTTGGGCCCCCTCGGGGGATACGAGGTGGCACCGATAAACTCATCTTT,CALGPPRGIRGGTDKLIF
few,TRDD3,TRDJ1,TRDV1,TGTGCTCTTGGGGACCCTTGCTGGGGGAGAGACACCGATAAACTCATCTTT,CALGDPCWGRDTDKLIF
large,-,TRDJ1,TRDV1,TGTGCTCTTGGGGAACATTCTTTTTTCCTCGACTCGGGGTACACCGATAAACTCATCTTT,CALGEHSFFLDSGYTDKLIF
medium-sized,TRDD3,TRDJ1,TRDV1,TGTGCTCTTGGGGAAGGGTCGACGCCCTACGTAGGGGGGATCTCTACCGATAAACTCATCTTT,CALGEGSTPYVGGISTDKLIF
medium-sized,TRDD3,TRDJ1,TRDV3,TGTGCCTTTAATCGTCGATGCGGTGTGGGGATACACATTAACACCGATAAACTCATCTTT,CAFNRRCGVGIHINTDKLIF
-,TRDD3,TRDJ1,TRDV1,TGTGCTCTTGGGGAACTGGTGCGGACCCCTAGGGGGATACGTGTCACCGATAAACTCATCTTT,CALGELVRTPRGIRVTDKLIF
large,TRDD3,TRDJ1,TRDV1,TGTGCTCTTGGGGAATTTCCCGCTGGGGGATACGCCGATAAACTCATCTTT,CALGEFPAGGYADKLIF
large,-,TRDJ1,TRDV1,TGTGCTCTTGGGGTTCCCCAACTTCCTGGAGGATACACCGATAAACTCATCTTT,CALGVPQLPGGYTDKLIF
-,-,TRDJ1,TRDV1,TGTGCTCTTGGGGAACATTCCCCTGGAGAATACAGATCCAATACAGCTCGCACGTACACCGATAAACTCATCTTT,CALGEHSPGEYRSNTARTYTDKLIF
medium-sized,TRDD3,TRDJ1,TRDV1,TGTGCTCTTGGGGAATCTAGGGGACGCTGGGGGATACGCAATCTCATCTTT,CALGESRGRWGIRNLIF
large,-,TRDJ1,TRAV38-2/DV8,TGTGCTTATAGGAGCGTAGACGACGCCAGGTACACCGATAAACTCATCTTT,CAYRSVDDARYTDKLIF
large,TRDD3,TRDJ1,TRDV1,TGTGCTCTTGGGGAACCCGGCCTTCCTACGAACTGGGGGATACGCGACACCGATAAACTCATCTTT,CALGEPGLPTNWGIRDTDKLIF
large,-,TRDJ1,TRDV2,TGTGCCTGTGGTTCCAGCAAAGACTCTCTGTACGCGGACCACACCGATAAACTCATCTTT,CACGSSKDSLYADHTDKLIF
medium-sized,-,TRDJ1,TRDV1,TGTGCTCTTGGGGAACCCCGGCCTTCCTACAGGTACTGGGGGTTTACCGATAAACTCATCTTT,CALGEPRPSYRYWGFTDKLIF
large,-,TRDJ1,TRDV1,TGTGCTCTTGGGGAACCCCCAGACCCCTGCTCGTGGGGAGGGTACACCGATAAACTCATCTTT,CALGEPPDPCSWGGYTDKLIF
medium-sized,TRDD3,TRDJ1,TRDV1,TGTGCTCTTGGGAGGCCTCACTGGGGGATACATCCCCACGATAAACTCATCTTT,CALGRPHWGIHPHDKLIF
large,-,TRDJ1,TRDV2,TGTGCCTGTGACACCGGGGGGGCCCACCCCGATAAACTCATCTTT,CACDTGGAHPDKLIF
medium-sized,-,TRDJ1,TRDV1,TGTGCTCTTGGGGAACCCTTCCCAATACGGGGGCTGCCTGTCACCGATAAACTCATCTTT,CALGEPFPIRGLPVTDKLIF
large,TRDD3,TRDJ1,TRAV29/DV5,TGTGCAGCAAGCGGAAGGGTCCGGGGCTGGGGGATACGGAGTGACACCGATAAACTCATCTTT,CAASGRVRGWGIRSDTDKLIF
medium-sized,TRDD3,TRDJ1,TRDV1,TGTGCTCTTGGGGAACTTCAGATTCTACGTCGCTCCGGCTGGGGGATCGAAACCGATAAACTCATCTTT,CALGELQILRRSGWGIETDKLIF
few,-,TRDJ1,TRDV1,TGTGCTCTTGGGGAACAAGGGCAAAACACCGATAAACTCATCTTT,CALGEQGQNTDKLIF
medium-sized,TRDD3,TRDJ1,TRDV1,TGTGCTCTTGGGGCCTTGGCTTCCTACACTTTGCTGGGGGATACGAGGGGTAAACTCATCTTT,CALGALASYTLLGDTRGKLIF
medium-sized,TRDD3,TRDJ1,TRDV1,TGTGCTCTTGGGGAGAAACTTTACTGGGGGATCGAGTACACCGATAAACTCATCTTT,CALGEKLYWGIEYTDKLIF
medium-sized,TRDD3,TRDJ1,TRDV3,TGTGCCTCCAGACGATCGTACTGGGGATTTAACACCGATAAACTCATCTTT,CASRRSYWGFNTDKLIF
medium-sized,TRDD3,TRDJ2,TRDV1,TGTGCTCTTGGGGAACTCCCGGTACTGGGGGGCCGCTCTTTGACAGCACAACTCTTCTTT,CALGELPVLGGRSLTAQLFF
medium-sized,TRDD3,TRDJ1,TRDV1,TGTGCTCTTGGGGAACGTCGTTTCCTACCCCTCTGGGGGATAAGGGACTACACCGATAAACTCATCTTT,CALGERRFLPLWGIRDYTDKLIF
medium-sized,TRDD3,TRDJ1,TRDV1,TGTGCTCTTGGGGAACCCCTGTCCCAAGGGATACGGACTGAGACCGATAAACTCATCTTT,CALGEPLSQGIRTETDKLIF
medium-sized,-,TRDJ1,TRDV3,TGTGCCTTTCCTTCATCCTTCAAAGCCCGAGGCCTTCGAGTCCTCACCGATAAACTCATCTTT,CAFPSSFKARGLRVLTDKLIF
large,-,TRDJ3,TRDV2,TGTGCCTGTGACGACCCGGGCGACTTAACCTGGGACACCCGACAGATGTTTTTC,CACDDPGDLTWDTRQMFF
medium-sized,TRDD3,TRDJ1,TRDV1,TGTGCTCTTGGGGAACTTGTCGTAAGGGGGATACCGCATAAACTCATCTTT,CALGELVVRGIPHKLIF
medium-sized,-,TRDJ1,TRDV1,TGTGCTCTTGGGGAACCCCTGATTCCTACAAAACCGGGGGATTTCACCGATAAACTCATCTTT,CALGEPLIPTKPGDFTDKLIF
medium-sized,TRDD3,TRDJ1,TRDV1,TGTGCTCTTGGGGAAAGGGGCGCGTTGGCGGGGGATACGATGTACACCGATAAACTCATCTTT,CALGERGALAGDTMYTDKLIF